Listed below are T cell receptor beta chains from one sample, sequenced in a study of blood T cell repertoires in COVID-19. Profiled with immunoSEQ multiplex PCR; TCRdb holds only in-frame clones, not every one. This table holds 32,000 or so clones, about 90% found once. The specimen sequenced was peripheral blood. The receptors originated from a man in his fifties with active or convalescent COVID-19. Each CDR3 is given with its conserved first and last residue. The order of the fields is clone size, D gene, J gene, V gene, CDR3 protein, CDR3 DNA. The D gene is left open where the match is weak. Where a row states a size, it is once, few, many or the class of an expanded clone; other rows omit it.

NA | NA | TRBJ2-7 | TRBV25-1 | CASSLFQAYEQYF | TGTGCCAGCAGTTTATTCCAGGCCTACGAGCAGTACTTC
NA | TRBD1 | TRBJ2-7 | TRBV11-2 | CASSAGQGSSYEQYF | TGTGCCAGCAGTGCGGGACAGGGATCCTCCTACGAGCAGTACTTC
NA | NA | TRBJ2-1 | TRBV19 | CASRLQATSYNEQFF | TGTGCCAGTAGACTACAGGCGACCTCCTACAATGAGCAGTTCTTC
NA | TRBD1 | TRBJ1-1 | TRBV18 | CASSRIRDRVFTEAFF | TGTGCCAGCTCACGGATAAGGGACAGGGTGTTCACTGAAGCTTTCTTT
NA | TRBD2 | TRBJ2-7 | TRBV3-1/TRBV3-2 | CASSQTSGSYEQYF | TGTGCCAGCAGCCAGACTAGCGGGAGCTACGAGCAGTACTTC
NA | TRBD1 | TRBJ1-1 | TRBV9 | CASSGRGQGNTEAFF | TGTGCCAGCAGCGGACGGGGACAGGGTAACACTGAAGCTTTCTTT
NA | TRBD2 | TRBJ2-4 | TRBV28 | CASSLARHWGGLNIQYF | TGTGCCAGCAGTTTAGCAAGACACTGGGGGGGGTTGAACATTCAGTACTTC
NA | TRBD1 | TRBJ1-5 | TRBV18 | CASSRDRDSQPQHF | TGTGCCAGCTCCCGGGACAGGGATAGTCAGCCCCAGCATTTT
NA | TRBD2 | TRBJ2-7 | TRBV7-9 | CASSSTALSGTSGYEQYF | TGTGCCAGCAGCTCGACCGCGCTATCCGGGACTAGCGGTTACGAGCAGTACTTC
NA | TRBD1 | TRBJ1-2 | TRBV5-1 | CASSPGQGIYGYTF | TGCGCCAGCAGCCCTGGACAGGGGATCTATGGCTACACCTTC
NA | TRBD2 | TRBJ2-1 | TRBV7-8 | CASSLAPTSAGGYNEQFF | TGTGCCAGCAGCTTAGCCCCGACTAGCGCTGGGGGGTACAATGAGCAGTTCTTC
NA | TRBD2 | TRBJ2-2 | TRBV18 | CASSPRLAGGPGELFF | TGTGCCAGCTCACCCAGACTAGCGGGAGGCCCCGGGGAGCTGTTTTTT
NA | NA | TRBJ1-2 | TRBV5-1 | CASSLEWGAGNGYTF | TGCGCCAGCAGCTTGGAATGGGGCGCGGGAAATGGCTACACCTTC
NA | TRBD2 | TRBJ2-7 | TRBV27 | CASSLATSGYEQYF | TGTGCCAGCAGCCTCGCCACTAGCGGCTACGAGCAGTACTTC
NA | NA | TRBJ1-6 | TRBV6-5 | CASRRQDFYNSPLHF | TGTGCCAGCAGACGACAGGACTTTTATAATTCACCCCTCCACTTT
NA | NA | TRBJ2-7 | TRBV7-2 | CASSFLGAYEQYF | TGTGCCAGCAGCTTTTTAGGGGCATACGAGCAGTACTTC
NA | TRBD1 | TRBJ2-2 | TRBV7-7 | CASSAGTGHTGELFF | TGTGCTAGCAGCGCAGGGACAGGGCACACCGGGGAGCTGTTTTTT
NA | TRBD2 | TRBJ2-7 | TRBV7-2 | CASSPILLAGDSYEQYF | TGTGCCAGCAGCCCGATTCTACTAGCGGGAGACTCCTACGAGCAGTACTTC
NA | TRBD1 | TRBJ1-2 | TRBV28 | CASQGASYGYTF | TGTGCCAGCCAGGGGGCGTCCTATGGCTACACCTTC
once | TRBD2 | TRBJ2-7 | TRBV4-1 | CASSQGLNLAGDAKEQYF | TGCGCCAGCAGCCAAGGCCTAAATCTAGCGGGAGATGCTAAGGAGCAGTACTTC
NA | TRBD1 | TRBJ1-1 | TRBV3-1/TRBV3-2 | CASSPTGLTEAFF | TGTGCCAGCAGCCCGACAGGGTTAACTGAAGCTTTCTTT
NA | TRBD2 | TRBJ2-7 | TRBV4-3 | CASSQDLAGVVEQYF | TGCGCCAGCAGCCAAGATCTAGCGGGAGTAGTAGAGCAGTACTTC
NA | NA | TRBJ1-1 | TRBV19 | CASSIVPGGGTEAFF | TGTGCCAGTAGTATAGTCCCAGGAGGAGGAACTGAAGCTTTCTTT
NA | NA | TRBJ1-5 | TRBV5-1 | CASSWQGVEPQHF | TGCGCCAGCAGCTGGCAGGGTGTGGAGCCCCAGCATTTT
once | TRBD1 | TRBJ1-1 | TRBV5-1 | CASSFGTAGTSAFF | TGCGCCAGCAGCTTCGGGACAGCCGGAACGTCGGCTTTCTTT
NA | NA | TRBJ2-7 | TRBV19 | CASSMKGSGPSSYEQYF | TGTGCCAGTAGCATGAAGGGGAGCGGGCCGAGCTCCTACGAGCAGTACTTC
NA | TRBD1 | TRBJ1-3 | TRBV4-3 | CASSSPGQGNTIYF | TGCGCCAGCAGCTCACCGGGACAGGGAAACACCATATATTTT
NA | TRBD2 | TRBJ2-2 | TRBV6-5 | CASVKREGSGELFF | TGTGCCAGCGTTAAGCGGGAGGGCAGCGGGGAGCTGTTTTTT
once | NA | TRBJ2-7 | TRBV3-1/TRBV3-2 | CASSQEVYYVGYEDEQYF | TGTGCCAGCAGCCAAGAGGTCTACTATGTAGGTTATGAGGACGAGCAGTACTTC
NA | TRBD2 | TRBJ2-3 | TRBV7-2 | CASSSGLAGATDTQYF | TGTGCCAGCAGCTCGGGACTAGCGGGAGCTACAGATACGCAGTATTTT
NA | NA | TRBJ2-5 | TRBV28 | CASSKGPLLEGTQYF | TGTGCCAGCAGCAAAGGGCCTTTACTAGAGGGGACCCAGTACTTC
NA | NA | TRBJ2-3 | TRBV7-6 | CASSLGAQAGDTQYF | TGTGCCAGCAGCTTAGGGGCTCAAGCGGGAGATACGCAGTATTTT
NA | NA | TRBJ2-2 | TRBV7-2 | CASSFYRVTGELFF | TGTGCCAGCAGCTTCTACAGGGTCACCGGGGAGCTGTTTTTT
NA | TRBD2 | TRBJ2-7 | TRBV7-2 | CASSVAGVLEQYF | TGTGCCAGCAGCGTAGCGGGAGTACTTGAGCAGTACTTC
NA | TRBD1 | TRBJ2-3 | TRBV11-1 | CASSPRDRGITDTQYF | TGTGCCAGCAGCCCAAGGGACAGGGGGATCACAGATACGCAGTATTTT
NA | NA | TRBJ2-3 | TRBV7-2 | CASSLTDTQYF | TGTGCCAGCAGCCTAACAGATACGCAGTATTTT
few | NA | TRBJ1-1 | TRBV19 | CASSARVEAFF | TGTGCCAGTAGTGCCCGGGTAGAAGCTTTCTTT
NA | TRBD1 | TRBJ2-1 | TRBV29-1 | CSVGTGGSEQFF | TGCAGCGTTGGGACAGGGGGCTCTGAGCAGTTCTTC
NA | TRBD1 | TRBJ1-3 | TRBV18 | CASSPLSGGSGNTIYF | TGTGCCAGCTCACCACTATCAGGGGGCTCTGGAAACACCATATATTTT
NA | NA | TRBJ2-3 | TRBV11-2 | CASSSGYTQYF | TGTGCCAGCAGCTCCGGTTATACGCAGTATTTT
few | TRBD1 | TRBJ2-7 | TRBV30 | CAWTGQGREYEQYF | TGTGCCTGGACGGGACAGGGGAGGGAATACGAGCAGTACTTC
NA | TRBD2 | TRBJ2-7 | TRBV2 | CASSFRDYYSYERRPYYSYEQYF | TGTGCCAGCAGTTTCCGGGACTACTACTCCTACGAGCGGCGTCCCTACTACTCCTACGAGCAGTACTTC
NA | TRBD1 | TRBJ2-1 | TRBV18 | CASSPTGQYNEQFF | TGTGCCAGCTCACCAACGGGACAGTACAATGAGCAGTTCTTC
NA | TRBD2 | TRBJ2-1 | TRBV23-1 | CASSQSGGEYALPYNEQFF | TGCGCCAGCAGTCAATCGGGGGGGGAATATGCCCTACCCTACAATGAGCAGTTCTTC
NA | NA | TRBJ2-7 | TRBV12-1 | CASSPGGDEQYF | TGTGCCAGCAGCCCGGGCGGGGACGAGCAGTACTTC
NA | TRBD2 | TRBJ2-3 | TRBV5-6 | CASSLAGVGDTQYF | TGTGCCAGCAGCCTAGCGGGAGTCGGTGATACGCAGTATTTT
NA | TRBD1 | TRBJ2-7 | TRBV19 | CASSIRTGEGYEQYF | TGTGCCAGTAGTATTAGAACAGGGGAAGGCTACGAGCAGTACTTC
NA | TRBD1 | TRBJ2-7 | TRBV28 | CASSLSQTGAGEQYF | TGTGCCAGCAGTTTATCCCAGACAGGGGCGGGCGAGCAGTACTTC
NA | NA | TRBJ1-2 | TRBV4-1 | CASSQGGNEYGYTF | TGCGCCAGCAGCCAGGGGGGAAATGAGTATGGCTACACCTTC
NA | NA | TRBJ2-1 | TRBV28 | CASISGGTAYNEQFF | TGTGCCAGCATCTCCGGTGGGACTGCTTACAATGAGCAGTTCTTC
NA | NA | TRBJ2-1 | TRBV5-8 | CASSFDWIAGNEQFF | TGTGCCAGCAGCTTTGATTGGATAGCTGGGAATGAGCAGTTCTTC